This section outlines one TCR beta chain sequence together with its context. Its antigen remains unidentified. The donors were members of the validation cohort comprising some 120 subjects, separate from the approximately 670-subject first cohort. The data were taken from a study of cytomegalovirus exposure and HLA in healthy donors. Measured with immunoSEQ multiplex PCR; TCRdb has only the in-frame clones, and not every one. The sample contains some 170,000 clones, approximately 87% of which appear only once. J gave up 6 bases and V 6 bases, and 8 bases lay outside the gene matches. CDR1 is SQVTM, CDR2 ANQGSEA, per germline. The CDR3 is 13 amino acids. Study-level points and caveats: Cytomegalovirus association was assigned to 150 to 200 TCR beta chains. The tendency of first-cohort TCR clusters to co-occur in the roughly 120 validation repertoires was the finding of a later analysis.

The chain joins TRBV29-1 to TRBJ1-2; 9 bases are shared with TRBD1. This sequence originates from a woman aged 25-40 years in good health and CMV-seronegative. Input material: PBMCs. The CDR3 DNA is TGCAGCGTGGGACAGGGTCTCAAAGATGGCTACACCTTC. Encoded protein: CSVGQGLKDGYTF. The whole variable domain, filled in from reference TRBV29-1 and TRBJ1-2, reads SAVISQKPSRDICQRGTSLTIQCQVDSQVTMMFWYRQQPGQSLTLIATANQGSEATYESGFVIDKFPISRPNLTFSTLTVSNMSPEDSSIYLCSVGQGLKDGYTFGSGTRLTVV.